The T cell receptor beta chain described here comes from a study of blood T cell repertoires in COVID-19. Clones were read by immunoSEQ multiplex PCR, and TCRdb kept only the in-frame ones, dropping some. The sample includes roughly 200,000 clones, under 80% of them seen just once. CDR3 length: 13 residues. Germline CDR1 reads GTSNPN; CDR2 reads SVGIG (reference sequence). Trimming took off 2 bases at V and 0 bases at J, with 8 bases between the two ends. Sequenced input: peripheral blood. The chain is built from TRBV30 and TRBJ2-7; D unresolved. The sequence came from a man aged 50 to 60 who had recovered from COVID-19. The CDR3 protein is CAWSSGISYEQYF. The CDR3 bases are TGTGCCTGGAGTTCAGGCATCTCCTACGAGCAGTACTTC.